This T cell receptor (beta chain) comes out of a study of identical twins. This clonotype has a handful of counts. Its antigen is not known. Overall study results and limits: Insertion counts were lower in abundant cord blood beta clonotypes, a trend that memory repertoires did not show. There was an excess of low generation probability in the out-of-frame alpha sequences that twins shared.

The CDR3 contains 15 residues. Germline lookup yields CDR1 SGHTA and CDR2 FQGNSA. The V end lost 1 base, the J end lost 0 bases, and 10 bases lay between the germline ends. TCRdb redid the calling of the 5' RACE reads with MiXCR, one entry per CDR3 protein. The sample lists 400,000 to 550,000 distinct CDR3 sequences, around 15% occurring once. The data were also submitted as part of a second study, on yellow fever vaccine responses in identical twins.

Source material: CD4+ T cells sorted from blood. The TCR originated in a woman under 30 in good health. The rearrangement links TRBV7-2 to TRBJ2-7; D is ambiguous. This CDR3 reads CASSLVGRISYEQYF. The CDR3 bases are TGTGCCAGCAGCTTAGTAGGGCGAATCTCCTACGAGCAGTACTTC.